This entry lists 19 T cell receptor beta chains sequenced from one sample in a study of CD8 T cells in Susac syndrome. When the RNA was reverse transcribed, random hexamers were used with an input of about 0.45 to 1 ug. A single record per CDR3 protein comes from TCRdb applying MiXCR to the immunoSEQ multiplex PCR reads. This table holds around 130,000 distinct CDR3 sequences, roughly 92% found once. The sequencing input was CD4+ T cells from PBMCs. The origin of the receptors is a human donor in good health.

The chain uses TRBV4-3 and TRBJ1-1; 7 bases are shared with TRBD1. Germline assignment: CDR1 LGHNA and CDR2 YSLEER. This CDR3 comprises 13 residues. Trimming cost V 7 bases and J 8 bases; bases outside gene matches: 10. CDR3 amino acids: CASTLDRYTEAFF. CDR3 nucleotide sequence: TGCGCCAGCACCCTGGACAGGTATACCGAAGCTTTCTTT.

The chain uses TRBV5-6 and TRBJ1-4; 11 nucleotides match TRBD1. The CDR3 consists of 16 residues. Germline-derived CDR1 and CDR2 are SGHDT and YYEEEE. V lost 4 bases to trimming and J lost 0 bases; unmatched junction nucleotides: 2. CDR3 coding DNA: TGTGCCAGCAGCGGGGACAGGGGGGCAACTAATGAAAAACTGTTTTTT. Translated, it gives CASSGDRGATNEKLFF.

This clonotype was observed a single time. The rearrangement links TRBV28 to TRBJ2-5; D might be TRBD2 (5 bases). Trimming left V 6 bases short and J 5 bases short, with 16 bases between. CDR3 length equals 14 residues. Germline assignment: CDR1 MDHEN and CDR2 SYDVKM. The CDR3 reads CASRERAVGETQYF. CDR3 sequence (DNA): TGTGCCAGCAGAGAGAGAGCGGTGGGGGAGACCCAGTACTTC.

The rearrangement links TRBV28 to TRBJ1-6; TRBD1 might be the D (5 bases). The V gene lost 7 bases and the J gene lost 4 bases, with 14 bases spanning the gap. This CDR3 contains 15 residues. Germline CDR1 reads MDHEN; CDR2 reads SYDVKM. The CDR3 DNA reads TGTGCCAGCAACAAAGCCGACAGTTATAATTCACCCCTCCACTTT. This translates into CASNKADSYNSPLHF.

This clonotype was counted a single time. The chain has TRBV7-9 and TRBJ1-2; maybe TRBD1 (5 bases). CDR1 SEHNR and CDR2 FQNEAQ come from the germline V gene (reference sequence). The V gene lost 1 base and the J gene lost 5 bases, with 14 bases spanning the gap. The CDR3 has 15 residues. CDR3 sequence reads: CASSLGGDEPYGYTF. CDR3 in DNA: TGTGCCAGCAGCTTAGGCGGGGACGAGCCGTATGGCTACACCTTC.

The chain is built from TRBV7-9 and TRBJ2-5; TRBD2 agrees at 14 bases. Germline loops: CDR1 SEHNR, CDR2 FQNEAQ (reference sequence). V was pared by 5 bases and J by 3 bases, with 5 bases of the junction left unmatched. The CDR3 length is 16 residues. The CDR3 is CASSRRTSGRKETQYF. CDR3 sequence (DNA): TGTGCCAGCAGCCGTCGGACTAGCGGGAGGAAAGAGACCCAGTACTTC.

The CDR3 DNA is TGCAGTGCTAGAGGGACAGGGACTCTCTACTCGGACCCTGGCACTGAAGCTTTCTTT. It is translated as CSARGTGTLYSDPGTEAFF. The V gene is TRBV20-1, the J gene TRBJ1-1, with 8 bases matching TRBD1. The CDR3 contains 19 residues. Germline V gene data show CDR1 as DFQATT and CDR2 as SNEGSKA (reference sequence). J lost 4 bases, V lost 1 base, and 20 bases had no gene match.

The rearrangement links TRBV5-4 to TRBJ2-2, with TRBD2 matching 15 bases. The CDR3 runs 17 residues. Germline V lookup: CDR1 SGHNT, CDR2 YYREEE (reference sequence). V was clipped by 5 bases and J by 8 bases; unmatched bases: 10. CDR3 loop: CASSFSGLAGGAGELFF. CDR3 sequence (DNA): TGTGCCAGCAGTTTTTCTGGACTAGCGGGAGGGGCTGGGGAGCTGTTTTTT. Filled out from reference TRBV5-4 and TRBJ2-2, the complete variable domain reads ETGVTQSPTHLIKTRGQQVTLRCSSQSGHNTVSWYQQALGQGPQFIFQYYREEENGRGNFPPRFSGLQFPNYSSELNVNALELDDSALYLCASSFSGLAGGAGELFFGEGSRLTVL.

J is TRBJ1-4 and V is TRBV12-3 or TRBV12-4; the match to TRBD1 covers 9 bases. The CDR3 loop spans 14 amino acids. V trimming: 5 bases; J trimming: 10 bases; junction bases outside the gene matches: 8. The CDR3 coding sequence is TGTGCCAGCAGTGCTAGGGACAGGGAGGGAAAACTGTTTTTT. It specifies CASSARDREGKLFF.

This rearrangement joins TRBV28 to TRBJ1-1; D uncertain. The CDR3 has 14 residues. The germline CDR1 and CDR2 sequences are MDHEN and SYDVKM. The V gene lost 6 bases and the J gene lost 6 bases, with 17 bases spanning the gap. The CDR3 loop is CASSSAGGVPEAFF. Here the CDR3 DNA reads TGTGCCAGCAGCTCTGCGGGCGGGGTTCCTGAAGCTTTCTTT.

The chain links TRBV6-1 to TRBJ2-5, with a weak D call TRBD1 (5 bases). The V gene lost 4 bases and the J gene lost 5 bases, with 11 bases spanning the gap. Germline V lookup: CDR1 MNHNS, CDR2 SASEGT. The CDR3 is 13 amino acids. The chain's CDR3 is CASSGARAETQYF. The CDR3 DNA reads as TGTGCCAGCAGTGGGGCCAGGGCGGAGACCCAGTACTTC.

This clonotype was recorded once. This chain uses TRBV19 with TRBJ2-2, with 9 nucleotides matching TRBD1. The junction had 4 bases not matched to a gene; V was cut back by 6 bases and J by 5 bases. The CDR3 sequence is 14 residues long. The germline gives CDR1 LNHDA, CDR2 SQIVND (reference sequence). CDR3 bases: TGTGCCAGTAGACTGGGACAGGGAACCGGGGAGCTGTTTTTT. This translates into CASRLGQGTGELFF. The full variable domain, its missing parts supplied by reference TRBV19 and TRBJ2-2, is DGGITQSPKYLFRKEGQNVTLSCEQNLNHDAMYWYRQDPGQGLRLIYYSQIVNDFQKGDIAEGYSVSREKKESFPLTVTSAQKNPTAFYLCASRLGQGTGELFFGEGSRLTVL.

The chain employs TRBV5-1 and TRBJ1-1; maybe TRBD1 (5 bases). This CDR3 has 13 amino acids. Germline CDR1 is SGHRS and CDR2 is YFSETQ. V was cut by 2 bases and J by 6 bases, with 11 bases left in between. In DNA form, the CDR3 reads TGCGCCAGCAGCTTAAGCCAGGGTGCTGAAGCTTTCTTT. Its protein is CASSLSQGAEAFF.

The gene calls are TRBV3-1 and TRBJ2-5; D possibly corresponds to TRBD1 (6 bases). V lost 5 bases, J lost 3 bases, and 10 bases lay in between. Germline CDR1 and CDR2: LGHDT and YNNKEL (reference sequence). This CDR3 spans 13 amino acids. Here the CDR3 DNA reads TGTGCCAGCAGCATCCGGACAGAAGAGACCCAGTACTTC. Protein product: CASSIRTEETQYF.

CDR3 in DNA: TGTGCCAGCAGTTGGGACAACCCAACTAATGAAAAACTGTTTTTT. This encodes CASSWDNPTNEKLFF. The J gene is TRBJ1-4, the V gene TRBV25-1; tentative D call: TRBD1 (6 bases). Trimming shortened V by 5 bases and J by 0 bases, and 10 bases separated the two germline ends. In germline, CDR1 is MGHDK, CDR2 SYGVNS. The CDR3 loop spans 15 amino acids. The variable domain in full, completed from reference TRBV25-1 and TRBJ1-4, reads EADIYQTPRYLVIGTGKKITLECSQTMGHDKMYWYQQDPGMELHLIHYSYGVNSTEKGDLSSESTVSRIRTEHFPLTLESARPSHTSQYLCASSWDNPTNEKLFFGSGTQLSVL.

The chain links TRBV18 to TRBJ2-7; TRBD1 agrees at 7 bases. The CDR3 is made up of 15 amino acids. Germline trimming cut 0 bases from V and 7 bases from J; bases unmatched to any gene: 9. CDR1 is KGHSH, CDR2 LQKENI, per germline. CDR3 sequence (DNA): TGTGCCAGCTCACCACCCACAAAGGGGGCGGGTGAGCAGTACTTC. Encoded protein: CASSPPTKGAGEQYF.

V and J are TRBV15 and TRBJ1-4, with D uncertain. Germline values: CDR1 LNHNV, CDR2 YYDKDF (reference sequence). The CDR3 sequence is 12 residues long. Trimming stripped 1 base from V and 7 bases from J, with 4 bases between. The CDR3 DNA sequence: TGTGCCACCAGCAGAGGTCCTGAAAAACTGTTTTTT. Amino acid sequence: CATSRGPEKLFF.

The chain carries TRBV12-3 or TRBV12-4 and TRBJ2-7; no definite D call. V gave up 0 bases and J gave up 4 bases, with 7 bases separating them. CDR3 length equals 13 residues. The chain's CDR3 is CASSLARIYEQYF. As DNA, the CDR3 is TGTGCCAGCAGTTTAGCCCGGATTTACGAGCAGTACTTC.

The CDR3 sequence is CASSGQGGNEQFF. The CDR3 DNA reads as TGTGCCAGCAGTGGACAGGGGGGAAATGAGCAGTTCTTC. The V and J genes are TRBV2 and TRBJ2-1, with 9 bases fitting TRBD1. The germline V gene has CDR1 SNHLY and CDR2 FYNNEI. This CDR3 comprises 13 residues. J was trimmed by 7 bases and V by 4 bases; bases with no gene match: 2.